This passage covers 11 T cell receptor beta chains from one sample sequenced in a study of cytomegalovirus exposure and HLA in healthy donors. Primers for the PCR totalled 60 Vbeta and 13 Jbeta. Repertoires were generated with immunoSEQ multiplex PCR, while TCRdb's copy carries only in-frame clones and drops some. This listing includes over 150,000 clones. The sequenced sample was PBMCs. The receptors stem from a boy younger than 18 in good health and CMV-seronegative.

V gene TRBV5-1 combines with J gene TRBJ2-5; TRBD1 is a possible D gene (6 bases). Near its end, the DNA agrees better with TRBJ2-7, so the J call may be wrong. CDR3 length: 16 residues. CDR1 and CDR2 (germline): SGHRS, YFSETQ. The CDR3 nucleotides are TGCGCCAGCAGCTTGGAAATGTCAGGGGTAGGTGGCGAGCAGTACTTC. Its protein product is CASSLEMSGVGGEQYF.

In DNA, the CDR3 is TGCGCCAGCAGCCATATATCTTTAGCCAAAAACATTCAGTACTTC. Translating gives CASSHISLAKNIQYF. The chain links TRBV4-1 to TRBJ2-4; D is uncertain. This CDR3 region has 15 residues. The ends were cut back, 3 bases at V and 0 bases at J, with 9 bases in the middle. Germline-derived CDR1 and CDR2 are MGHRA and YSYEKL.

The CDR3 sequence: CASSDREDTHYEQYF. As DNA, the CDR3 is TGTGCCAGCAGCGACCGGGAGGACACCCACTACGAGCAGTACTTC. The V gene is TRBV9, the J gene TRBJ2-7; 7 bases map to TRBD2. Germline trimming cut 3 bases from V and 3 bases from J; bases unmatched to any gene: 9. There are 15 residues in the CDR3. Germline V CDR1 and CDR2: SGDLS, YYNGEE.

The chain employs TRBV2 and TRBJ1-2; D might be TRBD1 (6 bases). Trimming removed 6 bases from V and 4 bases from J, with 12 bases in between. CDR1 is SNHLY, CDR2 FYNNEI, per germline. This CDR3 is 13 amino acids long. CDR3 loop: CASSLTGSYGYTF. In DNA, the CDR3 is TGTGCCAGCAGCCTTACAGGGTCCTATGGCTACACCTTC. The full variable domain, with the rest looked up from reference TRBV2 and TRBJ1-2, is EPEVTQTPSHQVTQMGQEVILRCVPISNHLYFYWYRQILGQKVEFLVSFYNNEISEKSEIFDDQFSVERPDGSNFTLKIRSTKLEDSAMYFCASSLTGSYGYTFGSGTRLTVV.

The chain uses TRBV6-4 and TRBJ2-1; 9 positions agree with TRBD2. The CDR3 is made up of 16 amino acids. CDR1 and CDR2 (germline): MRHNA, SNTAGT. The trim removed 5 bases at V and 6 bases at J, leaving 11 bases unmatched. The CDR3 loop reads CASSPAYSGGLNEQFF. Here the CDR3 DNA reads TGTGCCAGCAGTCCCGCGTATAGCGGGGGCCTCAATGAGCAGTTCTTC.

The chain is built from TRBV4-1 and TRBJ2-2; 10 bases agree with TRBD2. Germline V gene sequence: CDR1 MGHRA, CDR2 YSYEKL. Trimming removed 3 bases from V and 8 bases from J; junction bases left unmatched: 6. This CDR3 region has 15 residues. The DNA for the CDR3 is TGCGCCAGCAGCCACGGTCTAGCGGGGGTGGGGGAGCTGTTTTTT. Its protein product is CASSHGLAGVGELFF.

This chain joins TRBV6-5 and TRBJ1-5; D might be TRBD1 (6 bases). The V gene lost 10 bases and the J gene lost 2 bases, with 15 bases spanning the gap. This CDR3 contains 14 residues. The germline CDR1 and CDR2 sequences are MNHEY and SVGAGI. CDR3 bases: TGTGCCACCAAGAAGGACAGAGGCAATCAGCCCCAGCATTTT. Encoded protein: CATKKDRGNQPQHF.

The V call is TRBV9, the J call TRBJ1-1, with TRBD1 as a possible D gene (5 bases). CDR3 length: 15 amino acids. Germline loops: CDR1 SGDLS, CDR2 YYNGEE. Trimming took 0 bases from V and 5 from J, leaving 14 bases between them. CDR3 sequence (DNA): TGTGCCAGCAGCGTAGCTACCGGGGGTGCAACTGAAGCTTTCTTT. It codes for CASSVATGGATEAFF.

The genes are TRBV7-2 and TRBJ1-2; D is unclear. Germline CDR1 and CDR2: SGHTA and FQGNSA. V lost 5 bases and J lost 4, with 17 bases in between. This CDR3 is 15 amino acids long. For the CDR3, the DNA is TGTGCCAGCAGCCCCCTGCGGGGTTCGGGCTATGGCTACACCTTC. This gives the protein CASSPLRGSGYGYTF.

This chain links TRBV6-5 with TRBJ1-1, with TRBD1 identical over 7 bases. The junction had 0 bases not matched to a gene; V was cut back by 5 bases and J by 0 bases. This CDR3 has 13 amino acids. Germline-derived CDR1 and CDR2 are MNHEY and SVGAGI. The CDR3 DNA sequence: TGTGCCAGCAGTGACAGGGTGAACACTGAAGCTTTCTTT. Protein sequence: CASSDRVNTEAFF.

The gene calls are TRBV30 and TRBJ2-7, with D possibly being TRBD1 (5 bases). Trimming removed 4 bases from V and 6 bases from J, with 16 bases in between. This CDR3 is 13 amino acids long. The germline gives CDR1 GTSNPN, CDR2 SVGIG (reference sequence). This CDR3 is CAWTQGSRLEQYF. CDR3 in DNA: TGTGCCTGGACCCAGGGATCCCGGCTCGAGCAGTACTTC.